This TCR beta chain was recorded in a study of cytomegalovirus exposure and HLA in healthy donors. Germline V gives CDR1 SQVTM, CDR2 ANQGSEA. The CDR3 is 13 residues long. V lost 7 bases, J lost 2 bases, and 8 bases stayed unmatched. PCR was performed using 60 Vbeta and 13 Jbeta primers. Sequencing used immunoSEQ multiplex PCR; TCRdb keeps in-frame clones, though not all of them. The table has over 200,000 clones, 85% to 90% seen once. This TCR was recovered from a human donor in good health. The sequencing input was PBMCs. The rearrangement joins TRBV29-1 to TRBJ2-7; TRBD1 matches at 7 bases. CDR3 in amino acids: CSACDRETYEQYF. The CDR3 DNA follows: TGCAGCGCTTGCGACAGGGAGACCTACGAGCAGTACTTC.